These T cell receptor beta chains were read from a single sample in a study of blood T cells in healthy people across ages. TCRdb re-called the 5' RACE reads through MiXCR, storing one row per CDR3 protein. The sample shows about 620,000 distinct CDR3 sequences, 21% of them seen only once. The sequenced sample was blood. The origin of the receptors is a man in his 70s in good health. The CDR3 runs from the conserved cysteine through the conserved F or W. D genes are given only for firm matches. The size entry is marked missing in some rows and otherwise reads once, few, many or a size class.

>TRBD2|NA|TRBV3-1|TRBJ2-5
TGTGCCAGCAGCGATAGCGGGGGGTACCAAGAGACCCAGTACTTC
CASSDSGGYQETQYF
>NA|NA|TRBV12-3/TRBV12-4|TRBJ2-1
TGTGCCAGCAGCCGTTATGGGACCTACAATGAGCAGTTCTTC
CASSRYGTYNEQFF
>NA|few|TRBV25-1|TRBJ2-7
TGTGCCAGCATATCCGGGACGGGGACCTACGAGCAGTACTTC
CASISGTGTYEQYF
>TRBD1|NA|TRBV29-1|TRBJ2-2
TGCAGCGGGGGACAGGGGGCCTTCTCCGGGGAGCTGTTTTTT
CSGGQGAFSGELFF
>TRBD1|many|TRBV29-1|TRBJ2-3
TGCAGCGTTGAAAGGGGACAGGGGAACACGCAGTATTTT
CSVERGQGNTQYF
>TRBD2|many|TRBV20-1|TRBJ2-5
TGCAGTGCACCACGGGAGGGCCGTGAGACCCAGTACTTC
CSAPREGRETQYF
>TRBD2|NA|TRBV5-1|TRBJ2-2
TGCGCCAGCAGCTTGGCCGGGACTAGCCGCACCGGGGAGCTGTTTTTT
CASSLAGTSRTGELFF
>TRBD1|few|TRBV29-1|TRBJ2-7
TGCAGCGCAGCCGACAGGGGGCGAGCCTACGAGCAGTACTTC
CSAADRGRAYEQYF
>NA|NA|TRBV18|TRBJ2-1
TGTGCCAGCTCACGTGAGAAACACGATTACAATGAGCAGTTCTTC
CASSREKHDYNEQFF
>TRBD2|few|TRBV7-9|TRBJ2-1
TGTGCCAGCATCATAGCGGGAGCGGATGAGCAGTTCTTC
CASIIAGADEQFF
>TRBD2|few|TRBV20-1|TRBJ2-3
TGCAGCCCCTCACCTGCGGGAGGCTCCCTCCGCACAGATACGCAGTATTTT
CSPSPAGGSLRTDTQYF
>NA|few|TRBV12-3/TRBV12-4|TRBJ1-2
TGTGCCAGCAGTCCGTCGAGGGGGGACACAGTCTATGGCTACACCTTC
CASSPSRGDTVYGYTF
>NA|many|TRBV5-6|TRBJ2-7
TGTGCCAGCAGCTTGGATTGGGGCAGGGACTCCTACGAGCAGTACTTC
CASSLDWGRDSYEQYF
>TRBD2|few|TRBV20-1|TRBJ2-3
TGCAGCTTGAGCGGGAGATCCGCAGATACGCAGTATTTT
CSLSGRSADTQYF
>NA|few|TRBV3-1|TRBJ1-5
TGTGCCAGCAGCCAAGATCCTCTGGCAGGGAACAATCAGCCCCAGCATTTT
CASSQDPLAGNNQPQHF
>TRBD2|NA|TRBV28|TRBJ2-7
TGTGCCAGCAGTTTAGTTCCTAGCGGGAATGACGAGCAGTACTTC
CASSLVPSGNDEQYF
>TRBD1|NA|TRBV4-3|TRBJ2-5
TGCGCCAGCAGCCATAGACAGGGAAACGGAGAGACCCAGTACTTC
CASSHRQGNGETQYF
>TRBD2|few|TRBV4-2|TRBJ2-3
TGTGCCAGCAGCCGGACTAGCGGAGGCACAGATACGCAGTATTTT
CASSRTSGGTDTQYF
>NA|NA|TRBV28|TRBJ2-5
TGTGCCAGCTGGGGAGTTGGACAGCCACAAGAGACCCAGTACTTC
CASWGVGQPQETQYF
>TRBD1|NA|TRBV10-3|TRBJ1-1
TGTGCCATCAGTCGACAGGGGGTGAACACTGAAGCTTTCTTT
CAISRQGVNTEAFF
>TRBD2|NA|TRBV28|TRBJ2-7
TGTGCCAGCAGTTTAAAACTAGCGGGAGGGCGACAGGAGCAGTACTTC
CASSLKLAGGRQEQYF
>TRBD2|NA|TRBV5-1|TRBJ2-3
TGCGCCAGCAGGGCCGGGACTAGCGGGATATCTAGCACAGATACGCAGTATTTT
CASRAGTSGISSTDTQYF
>NA|NA|TRBV10-1|TRBJ1-2
TGCGCCAGCAGTCGGGGAGTAGACTATGGCTACACCTTC
CASSRGVDYGYTF
>NA|NA|TRBV7-2|TRBJ1-3
TGTGCCAGCAGCTTAGCGCAGGGGACAAGTGGAAACACCATATATTTT
CASSLAQGTSGNTIYF
>TRBD1|NA|TRBV6-5|TRBJ2-7
TGTGCCAGCGGTCCCCAGGCAGGGGGTTCCTACGAGCAGTACTTC
CASGPQAGGSYEQYF
>TRBD1|many|TRBV5-1|TRBJ1-2
TGCGCCAGCAGCCCCACAGGGGAATATGGCTACACCTTC
CASSPTGEYGYTF
>NA|NA|TRBV10-2|TRBJ2-2
TGCGCCAGCAGTGAGAACGTAAATACCGGGGAGCTGTTTTTT
CASSENVNTGELFF
>TRBD1|few|TRBV10-3|TRBJ1-5
TGTGCCAGTAACGACAGGGGGTACAATCAGCCCCAGCATTTT
CASNDRGYNQPQHF
>TRBD1|NA|TRBV5-1|TRBJ1-2
TGCGCCAGCAGCTTGGGGACAGGTGCTAACTATGGCTACACCTTC
CASSLGTGANYGYTF
>TRBD1|NA|TRBV12-3/TRBV12-4|TRBJ1-1
TGTGCCAGCAGAGAACAGGGGGCTCACACTGAAGCTTTCTTT
CASREQGAHTEAFF
>NA|few|TRBV18|TRBJ2-1
TGTGCCAGCTCGTCCGGGACGCTCAGGAATGAGCAGTTCTTC
CASSSGTLRNEQFF
>NA|few|TRBV4-1|TRBJ2-1
TGCGCCAGCAGCCAAGGGGCAGTGGGCAGCGGCTCCTACAATGAGCAGTTCTTC
CASSQGAVGSGSYNEQFF
>NA|few|TRBV6-6|TRBJ1-5
TGTGCCAGCAGCAAGGACAGCACAGATACGCAGCATTTT
CASSKDSTDTQHF
>TRBD2|few|TRBV7-2|TRBJ2-2
TGTGCCAGCAGCTTGAATAGCGGGAGAGGCACCGGGGAGCTGTTTTTT
CASSLNSGRGTGELFF
>NA|many|TRBV27|TRBJ2-3
TGTGCCAGCAGCCACACCCGGGATACGCAGTATTTT
CASSHTRDTQYF
>NA|many|TRBV12-3/TRBV12-4|TRBJ1-1
TGTGCCAGCAGTTTAGATACAGGGATTGGCACTGAAGCTTTCTTT
CASSLDTGIGTEAFF
>NA|NA|TRBV20-1|TRBJ1-2
TGCAGTGCCGGGGCCCAGGGAAGAGCTACCTATGGCTACACCTTC
CSAGAQGRATYGYTF
>NA|few|TRBV6-5|TRBJ1-1
TGTGCCAGCACCGGACGGTCGAACACTGAAGCTTTCTTT
CASTGRSNTEAFF
>TRBD2|NA|TRBV7-3|TRBJ2-5
TGTGCCAGCAGCTTGAGCGGGAGATCTGAGACCCAGTACTTC
CASSLSGRSETQYF
>NA|few|TRBV20-1|TRBJ2-5
TGCAGTGCTATCGACAGCGCCCAGGAGACCCAGTACTTC
CSAIDSAQETQYF